This TCR beta chain was profiled in a study of blood T cell repertoires in COVID-19. This clone was seen a few times. In the authors' methods: How many nucleated cells were present was estimated from reference gene primer amplification. The repertoire was sequenced with immunoSEQ multiplex PCR; TCRdb's copy has only in-frame clones and lacks some. D and trimming were read from the DNA, whereas the V and J calls and clone size are those reported in that table. The table has 55,000 to 90,000 clones, approximately 85% seen once. Input material: peripheral blood. The sequence came from an elderly woman with active or convalescent COVID-19.

For the CDR3, the DNA is TGCGCCAGCAGCTTCCGGGATGGGAGCGGCTACACCTTC. Encoded protein: CASSFRDGSGYTF. V usage is TRBV5-1 and J usage is TRBJ1-2; D call uncertain. The germline V and J ends were trimmed by 2 bases and 8 bases, with 13 bases remaining between them. Germline V CDR1 and CDR2: SGHRS, YFSETQ. The CDR3 is made up of 13 amino acids.